What follows are 20 T cell receptor beta chains derived from one specimen sequenced in a study of blood T cell repertoires in COVID-19. Here immunoSEQ multiplex PCR was the method, and the copy in TCRdb shows in-frame clones only, minus some. The table includes about 130,000 clones, around four fifths detected once. Specimen: peripheral blood. The receptors come from a man between 60 and 75 years old who had recovered from COVID-19.

In this sample, this clone turned up a few times. This sequence joins TRBV7-9 and TRBJ1-1, with D tentatively TRBD1 (6 bases). Between the trimmed V and J ends, which lost 7 bases and 7 bases, there was a span of 25 bases. Looked up from germline, CDR1 is SEHNR and CDR2 is FQNEAQ (reference sequence). This CDR3 contains 16 residues. This CDR3 is CASTPRALGGGNEAFF. The CDR3 region has the DNA TGTGCCAGCACCCCCCGGGCGCTGGGAGGGGGAAATGAAGCTTTCTTT.

The chain carries TRBV28 and TRBJ2-7, with D tentatively TRBD1 (5 bases). The germline V gene has CDR1 MDHEN and CDR2 SYDVKM. Trimming removed 9 bases from V and 2 bases from J, with 20 bases in between. This CDR3 has 15 amino acids. This chain's CDR3 is CASSPEQGLAYEQYF. The CDR3 nucleotides are TGTGCCAGTTCACCGGAGCAGGGATTAGCCTACGAGCAGTACTTC.

The chain is built from TRBV11-3 and TRBJ2-2; D remains unclear. V was cut by 3 bases and J by 1 base, with 18 bases left in between. CDR3 length equals 18 residues. Germline CDR1 reads SGHNT; CDR2 reads YENEEA. CDR3 DNA: TGTGCCAGCAGCTTCCGCCCTTTGAGCCCGGGGAACACCGGGGAGCTGTTTTTT. Amino acid sequence: CASSFRPLSPGNTGELFF. Full variable domain (outside the CDR3, taken from reference TRBV11-3 and TRBJ2-2): EAGVVQSPRYKIIEKKQPVAFWCNPISGHNTLYWYLQNLGQGPELLIRYENEEAVDDSQLPKDRFSAERLKGVDSTLKIQPAELGDSAVYLCASSFRPLSPGNTGELFFGEGSRLTVL.

The chain recombines TRBV6-6 with TRBJ1-4; unclear D gene. Between the trimmed V and J ends, which lost 2 bases and 7 bases, there was a span of 11 bases. There are 14 residues in the CDR3. Germline V CDR1 and CDR2: MNHNY, SVGAGI (reference sequence). DNA of the CDR3: TGTGCCAGCAGTTACCACGGGGAGGGTGAAAAACTGTTTTTT. This codes for CASSYHGEGEKLFF.

The rearrangement links TRBV7-2 to TRBJ1-2; D not resolved. The germline CDR1 and CDR2 sequences are SGHTA and FQGNSA. The CDR3 runs 14 residues. Between the trimmed V and J ends, which lost 1 base and 4 bases, there was a span of 10 bases. The CDR3 DNA sequence: TGTGCCAGCAGCTTAGTGGGCAGGTCCTATGGCTACACCTTC. Its translation is CASSLVGRSYGYTF. Filled out from reference TRBV7-2 and TRBJ1-2, the complete variable domain reads GAGVSQSPSNKVTEKGKDVELRCDPISGHTALYWYRQSLGQGLEFLIYFQGNSAPDKSGLPSDRFSAERTGGSVSTLTIQRTQQEDSAVYLCASSLVGRSYGYTFGSGTRLTVV.

A few counts support this clone. The CDR3 bases are TGTGCCAGCAGGGGAGGACTAGCGGGAGGCTACGAGCAGTACTTC. Translating it yields CASRGGLAGGYEQYF. The rearrangement links TRBV2 to TRBJ2-7; 14 nucleotides agree with TRBD2. Germline V gene lookup returns CDR1 SNHLY and CDR2 FYNNEI. The V and J ends lost 6 bases and 3 bases, in that order; junction bases with no gene match: 4. CDR3 length equals 15 residues.

The CDR3 nucleotides are TGTGCCAGCAGTTTACCTGGCGGGATACAAGAGACCCAGTACTTC. Translation: CASSLPGGIQETQYF. The chain uses TRBV28 and TRBJ2-5, with D possibly being TRBD2 (6 bases). The germline V gene has CDR1 MDHEN and CDR2 SYDVKM. The CDR3 runs to 15 residues. Between the trimmed V and J ends, which lost 2 bases and 2 bases, there was a span of 12 bases.

The chain recombines TRBV5-6 with TRBJ2-5; a weak D match, TRBD1 (6 bases). The CDR3 extends over 13 amino acids. Germline V CDR1 and CDR2: SGHDT, YYEEEE. V was shortened by 0 bases and J by 3 bases, with 6 bases between the two germline ends. The CDR3 region has the DNA TGTGCCAGCAGCTTGGACAGGGAAGAGACCCAGTACTTC. It codes for CASSLDREETQYF.

In DNA form, the CDR3 reads TGTGCCAGCTCACCACTCCGTAGCGGGAACTACAATGAGCAGTTCTTC. Translation gives CASSPLRSGNYNEQFF. The rearrangement uses TRBV18 and TRBJ2-1, with 8 positions matching TRBD2. CDR1 is KGHSH and CDR2 is LQKENI in the germline V gene. Trimming removed 1 base from V and 3 bases from J; junction bases left unmatched: 5. This CDR3 spans 16 amino acids. The full variable domain, with the rest looked up from reference TRBV18 and TRBJ2-1, is NAGVMQNPRHLVRRRGQEARLRCSPMKGHSHVYWYRQLPEEGLKFMVYLQKENIIDESGMPKERFSAEFPKEGPSILRIQQVVRGDSAAYFCASSPLRSGNYNEQFFGPGTRLTVL.

V is TRBV7-2 and J is TRBJ1-3; unclear D gene. Germline values: CDR1 SGHTA, CDR2 FQGNSA. The CDR3 runs to 15 residues. Trimming stripped 1 base from V and 0 bases from J, with 7 bases between. The CDR3 loop is CASSLVAASGNTIYF. In DNA form, the CDR3 reads TGTGCCAGCAGCTTAGTAGCAGCCTCTGGAAACACCATATATTTT.

V usage is TRBV12-3 or TRBV12-4 and J usage is TRBJ1-2; D uncertain. The CDR3 covers 12 residues. Deletions cut 3 bases from V and 4 bases from J, with 6 bases between. The CDR3 here is CASSFGGYGYTF. CDR3 sequence (DNA): TGTGCCAGCAGTTTTGGAGGCTATGGCTACACCTTC.

The chain has TRBV6-5 and TRBJ2-1; TRBD1 matches 8 bases. After removal of 6 bases from V and 6 bases from J, the junction contained 10 bases not matched to a gene. The CDR3 has 15 residues. Germline V CDR1 and CDR2: MNHEY, SVGAGI. The CDR3 is CASRRETGVFNEQFF. The CDR3 DNA is TGTGCCAGCAGAAGGGAGACAGGGGTCTTCAATGAGCAGTTCTTC.

The table lists this clone with a few counts. J is TRBJ2-7 and V is TRBV19; TRBD1 aligns across 7 bases. Looked up from germline, CDR1 is LNHDA and CDR2 is SQIVND (reference sequence). The V segment lost 4 bases and the J segment 1 base; nucleotides outside the gene matches: 1. This CDR3 is 13 amino acids long. CDR3 loop: CASSTTGSYEQYF. DNA of the CDR3: TGTGCCAGTAGTACGACAGGGTCCTACGAGCAGTACTTC. The whole variable domain, remainder taken from reference TRBV19 and TRBJ2-7, is DGGITQSPKYLFRKEGQNVTLSCEQNLNHDAMYWYRQDPGQGLRLIYYSQIVNDFQKGDIAEGYSVSREKKESFPLTVTSAQKNPTAFYLCASSTTGSYEQYFGPGTRLTVT.

V usage is TRBV10-1 and J usage is TRBJ2-6; D gene unclear. Germline CDR1 is WNHNN and CDR2 is SYGVQD (reference sequence). Trimming left V 10 bases short and J 4 bases short, with 11 bases between. This CDR3 has 13 residues. In DNA form, the CDR3 reads TGCGCCACCCCGAGGTGCGGGGCCAACGTCCTGACTTTC. This encodes CATPRCGANVLTF.

J is TRBJ1-4 and V is TRBV2; no clear D gene. The CDR3 length is 14 residues. V gave up 6 bases and J gave up 8 bases, with 16 bases separating them. CDR1 is SNHLY and CDR2 is FYNNEI in the germline V gene. The CDR3 DNA reads as TGTGCCAGCAGAGTCCCGGGTTTAGGAGAAAAACTGTTTTTT. Translating gives CASRVPGLGEKLFF. The full variable domain, rest sourced from reference TRBV2 and TRBJ1-4, is EPEVTQTPSHQVTQMGQEVILRCVPISNHLYFYWYRQILGQKVEFLVSFYNNEISEKSEIFDDQFSVERPDGSNFTLKIRSTKLEDSAMYFCASRVPGLGEKLFFGSGTQLSVL.

The chain combines TRBV7-2 with TRBJ2-3; 7 nucleotides agree with TRBD2. V was clipped by 1 base and J by 4 bases; unmatched bases: 5. CDR1 and CDR2 from the germline V gene are SGHTA and FQGNSA. CDR3 length: 15 amino acids. CDR3 protein: CASSLDSSGPDTQYF. CDR3 nucleotides: TGTGCCAGCAGCTTAGATTCTAGCGGCCCAGATACGCAGTATTTT.

This clone was counted only a few times. This chain links TRBV6-2 or TRBV6-3 with TRBJ1-5; no clear D. Germline V gene sequence: CDR1 MNHEY, CDR2 SVGEGT. V was clipped by 5 bases and J by 7 bases, with 12 bases between them. This CDR3 has 13 residues. CDR3 sequence reads: CASSHDAGQPQHF. CDR3 coding DNA: TGTGCCAGCAGTCACGACGCAGGCCAGCCCCAGCATTTT.

This chain joins TRBV3-1 (or the pseudogene TRBV3-2) and TRBJ2-2; 9 nucleotides line up with TRBD2. V was clipped by 3 bases and J by 6 bases; unmatched bases: 11. Germline CDR1 and CDR2: LGHDT and YNNKEL (reference sequence). CDR3 length: 17 amino acids. CDR3 amino acids: CASSHFTASGVPGELFF. In DNA, the CDR3 is TGTGCCAGCAGCCACTTCACCGCTAGCGGGGTGCCCGGGGAGCTGTTTTTT.

The gene calls are TRBV28 and TRBJ2-5; D uncertain. The CDR3 runs to 10 residues. CDR1 is MDHEN and CDR2 is SYDVKM in the germline V gene. The CDR3 nucleotides are TGTGGAGCCCCCAAAGAGACCCAGTACTTC. Translation: CGAPKETQYF.

The gene calls are TRBV3-1 (or the pseudogene TRBV3-2) and TRBJ2-2; 9 bases agree with TRBD1. CDR1 is LGHDT and CDR2 is YNNKEL in the germline V gene (reference sequence). The CDR3 consists of 15 residues. V gave up 4 bases and J gave up 4 bases; unmatched junction bases: 4. CDR3 region: CASSLGGQGTGELFF. CDR3 DNA: TGTGCCAGCAGCCTAGGGGGACAGGGCACCGGGGAGCTGTTTTTT.